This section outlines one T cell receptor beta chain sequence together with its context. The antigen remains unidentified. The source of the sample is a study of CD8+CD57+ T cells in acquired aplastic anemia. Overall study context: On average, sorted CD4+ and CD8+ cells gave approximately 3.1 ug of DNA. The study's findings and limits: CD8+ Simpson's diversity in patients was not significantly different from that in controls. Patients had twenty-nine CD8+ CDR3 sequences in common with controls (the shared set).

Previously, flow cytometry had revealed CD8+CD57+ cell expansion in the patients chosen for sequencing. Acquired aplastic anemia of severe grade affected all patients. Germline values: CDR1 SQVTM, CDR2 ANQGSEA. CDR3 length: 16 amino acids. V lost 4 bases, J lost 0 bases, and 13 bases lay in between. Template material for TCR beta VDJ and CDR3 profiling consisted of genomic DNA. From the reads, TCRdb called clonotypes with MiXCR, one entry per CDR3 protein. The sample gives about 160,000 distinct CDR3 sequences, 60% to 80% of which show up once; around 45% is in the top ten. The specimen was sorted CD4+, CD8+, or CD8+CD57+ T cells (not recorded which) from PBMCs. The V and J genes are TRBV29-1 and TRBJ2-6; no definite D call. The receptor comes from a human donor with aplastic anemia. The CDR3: CSVAAVLSSGANVLTF. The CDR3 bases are TGCAGCGTTGCGGCGGTGTTGAGCTCTGGGGCCAACGTCCTGACTTTC.